Only one count was recorded for the clone carrying this T cell receptor (beta chain). Its antigen is unknown. The data originate from a study of PD-L1 blockade in urothelial cancer. Across the study: Blood yielded a median of approximately 130,000 T cells per sample. Study-level results: Clonality of blood TCR below the median before treatment predicted better survival.

Only in-frame clones appear in the TCRdb table, and some are missing; sequencing was by immunoSEQ multiplex PCR. The data hold more than 45,000 clones, with approximately 80% observed a single time. The time point here: peripheral blood 6 weeks after treatment start. The CDR3 spans 15 residues. Germline V gives CDR1 SNHLY, CDR2 FYNNEI. V dropped 2 bases and J dropped 1 base, with 10 bases sitting between them. The sequence was obtained from a man aged 65 to 85 with urothelial cancer. The sequences come from PBMCs, collected around atezolizumab (anti-PD-L1) treatment. The rearrangement joins TRBV2 to TRBJ2-3, with a weak D call TRBD2 (6 bases). The CDR3 here is CASSERGSGTDTQYF. CDR3 nucleotide sequence: TGTGCCAGCAGTGAACGGGGGAGCGGCACAGATACGCAGTATTTT. Full variable domain (rest looked up from reference TRBV2 and TRBJ2-3): EPEVTQTPSHQVTQMGQEVILRCVPISNHLYFYWYRQILGQKVEFLVSFYNNEISEKSEIFDDQFSVERPDGSNFTLKIRSTKLEDSAMYFCASSERGSGTDTQYFGPGTRLTVL.